This passage covers 27 T cell receptor beta chains from one sample sequenced in a study of blood T cell repertoires in COVID-19. Repertoires were generated with immunoSEQ multiplex PCR, while TCRdb's copy carries only in-frame clones and drops some. The sample shows under 120,000 clones, more than 80% of them seen only once. The material sequenced was peripheral blood. The receptors originated from a woman aged 80 or older with acute or convalescent COVID-19.

The chain has TRBV18 and TRBJ1-1; D is unclear. In germline, CDR1 is KGHSH, CDR2 LQKENI. Between the trimmed V and J ends, which lost 6 bases and 4 bases, there was a span of 12 bases. The CDR3 length is 13 residues. The CDR3: CASSPPPGTEAFF. The CDR3 DNA is TGTGCCAGCTCGCCCCCCCCGGGCACTGAAGCTTTCTTT. The full variable domain, with the rest looked up from reference TRBV18 and TRBJ1-1, is NAGVMQNPRHLVRRRGQEARLRCSPMKGHSHVYWYRQLPEEGLKFMVYLQKENIIDESGMPKERFSAEFPKEGPSILRIQQVVRGDSAAYFCASSPPPGTEAFFGQGTRLTVV.

The chain joins TRBV6-1 to TRBJ2-1; a weak D match, TRBD1 (6 bases). This CDR3 has 17 amino acids. Germline V gene sequence: CDR1 MNHNS, CDR2 SASEGT. V shed 4 bases and J shed 9 bases, with 25 bases lying between them. In DNA form, the CDR3 reads TGTGCCAGCAGTGTAAGTTATTGGACAGCGAGTCCGGGTGAGCAGTTCTTC. It translates to CASSVSYWTASPGEQFF.

The CDR3 here is CAISEFAGTYEQYF. In nucleotides, the CDR3 is TGTGCCATCAGTGAGTTCGCCGGGACCTACGAGCAGTACTTC. V usage is TRBV10-3 and J usage is TRBJ2-7, with D tentatively TRBD2 (5 bases). This CDR3 spans 14 amino acids. The V gene lost 1 base and the J gene lost 2 bases, with 9 bases spanning the gap. Germline CDR1 and CDR2: ENHRY and SYGVKD.

This chain links TRBV7-6 with TRBJ1-2; 9 bases match TRBD1. V shed 5 bases, J shed 8 bases, and the junction held 18 bases outside the gene matches. The CDR3 has 17 amino acids. CDR1 and CDR2 (germline): SGHVS, FNYEAQ. This chain's CDR3 is CASSPSSDRQGVLGYTF. CDR3 coding DNA: TGTGCCAGCAGCCCGTCCTCCGACCGACAGGGGGTTTTGGGCTACACCTTC.

J is TRBJ2-1 and V is TRBV18; tentatively, D is TRBD2 (6 bases). Trimming shortened V by 5 bases and J by 7 bases, and 12 bases separated the two germline ends. CDR3 length equals 13 residues. CDR1 is KGHSH, CDR2 LQKENI, per germline. Written as DNA, the CDR3 is TGTGCCAGCTCAATCTTCCGGGGGAATGAGCAGTTCTTC. It translates to CASSIFRGNEQFF.

The rearrangement joins TRBV7-8 to TRBJ1-4, with a weak D call TRBD1 (6 bases). Between the trimmed V and J ends, which lost 6 bases and 5 bases, there was a span of 16 bases. CDR1 is SGHVS and CDR2 is FQNEAQ in the germline V gene. The CDR3 has 15 residues. CDR3 residues: CASRTGDEANEKLFF. As DNA, the CDR3 is TGTGCCAGCAGGACAGGAGACGAGGCCAATGAAAAACTGTTTTTT.

This chain uses TRBV29-1 with TRBJ1-2; a weak D match, TRBD1 (6 bases). This CDR3 comprises 15 residues. V lost 6 bases and J lost 1, with 18 bases in between. CDR1 and CDR2 from the germline V gene are SQVTM and ANQGSEA. The CDR3 DNA reads as TGCAGCGTCCCTGGTGGGGGCAGGAATAACTATGGCTACACCTTC. Translating it yields CSVPGGGRNNYGYTF.

The chain uses TRBV3-1 (or the pseudogene TRBV3-2) and TRBJ1-2; D remains ambiguous. V was cut by 3 bases and J by 0 bases, with 5 bases left in between. CDR3 size: 13 residues. CDR1 LGHDT and CDR2 YNNKEL come from the germline V gene (reference sequence). The CDR3 DNA is TGTGCCAGCAGCCAGACACCTAACTATGGCTACACCTTC. Translation: CASSQTPNYGYTF.

This clone was detected a few times. This chain links TRBV19 with TRBJ1-2; TRBD1 aligns across 7 bases. CDR1 is LNHDA, CDR2 SQIVND, per germline (reference sequence). The trim removed 4 bases at V and 8 bases at J, leaving 10 bases unmatched. The CDR3 totals 14 residues. CDR3 amino acids: CASSNTGAVGGYTF. In DNA form, the CDR3 reads TGTGCCAGTAGTAATACAGGGGCCGTGGGGGGCTACACCTTC.

This chain links TRBV5-1 with TRBJ1-1, with 9 positions matching TRBD1. In germline, CDR1 is SGHRS, CDR2 YFSETQ. The CDR3 runs to 14 residues. Losses at the gene ends were 1 base for V and 5 bases for J; bases not matched to a gene: 3. The CDR3: CASSLTGGRTEAFF. The CDR3 DNA sequence: TGCGCCAGCAGCTTGACAGGGGGCAGGACTGAAGCTTTCTTT.

This clone came up once. The chain couples TRBV29-1 to TRBJ1-1, with 8 positions matching TRBD1. CDR1 and CDR2 from the germline V gene are SQVTM and ANQGSEA. J gave up 0 bases and V 3 bases, and 9 bases lay outside the gene matches. The CDR3 is made up of 16 amino acids. The CDR3 region has the DNA TGCAGCGTTGACGGGGTCAGGGGGCTGGTGAACACTGAAGCTTTCTTT. This encodes CSVDGVRGLVNTEAFF.

The chain carries TRBV18 and TRBJ2-2; D is unclear. V gave up 8 bases and J gave up 5 bases, with 9 bases separating them. The CDR3 covers 12 residues. CDR1 is KGHSH, CDR2 LQKENI, per germline. The CDR3 DNA reads TGTGCCAGCAGCCCCCGGACCGGGGAGCTGTTTTTT. Translating it yields CASSPRTGELFF.

The chain has TRBV6-5 and TRBJ1-1; no reliable D call. The CDR3 consists of 13 residues. In germline, CDR1 is MNHEY, CDR2 SVGAGI. Trimming stripped 1 base from V and 1 base from J, with 4 bases between. The CDR3 DNA follows: TGTGCCAGCAGTTACTACAAGAACACTGAAGCTTTCTTT. This translates into CASSYYKNTEAFF.

V is TRBV30 and J is TRBJ1-4; the match to TRBD1 covers 8 bases. Germline assignment: CDR1 GTSNPN and CDR2 SVGIG (reference sequence). The ends lost 5 bases at V and 0 bases at J; junction bases unmatched: 8. This CDR3 contains 16 residues. CDR3 sequence reads: CAWSRQGRTTNEKLFF. CDR3 DNA sequence: TGTGCCTGGTCCCGACAGGGGCGAACAACTAATGAAAAACTGTTTTTT.

The chain's CDR3 is CASTPWGRADTQYF. The CDR3 region has the DNA TGTGCCAGCACCCCGTGGGGCAGGGCAGATACGCAGTATTTT. The chain couples TRBV5-6 to TRBJ2-3; weak D call: TRBD1 (5 bases). From germline, CDR1 is SGHDT and CDR2 YYEEEE. Trimming took off 6 bases at V and 4 bases at J, with 15 bases between the two ends. The CDR3 extends over 14 amino acids.

This clone was detected ten times or more. The rearrangement uses TRBV13 and TRBJ2-7, with D uncertain. The CDR3 is made up of 13 amino acids. Germline-derived CDR1 and CDR2 are PRHDT and FYEKMQ (reference sequence). The V end lost 4 bases, the J end lost 0 bases, and 7 bases lay between the germline ends. CDR3 residues: CASSSSSSYEQYF. CDR3 sequence (DNA): TGTGCCAGCAGCTCCTCTAGCTCCTACGAGCAGTACTTC. The full variable domain, in which reference TRBV13 and TRBJ2-7 provide the parts outside the CDR3, is AAGVIQSPRHLIKEKRETATLKCYPIPRHDTVYWYQQGPGQDPQFLISFYEKMQSDKGSIPDRFSAQQFSDYHSELNMSSLELGDSALYFCASSSSSSYEQYFGPGTRLTVT.

The V and J genes are TRBV19 and TRBJ1-2; 8 positions agree with TRBD1. V trimming: 6 bases; J trimming: 4 bases; junction bases outside the gene matches: 4. This CDR3 is 13 amino acids long. Germline CDR1 and CDR2: LNHDA and SQIVND (reference sequence). Here the CDR3 DNA reads TGTGCCAGTAGCGACAGGGGACTCTATGGCTACACCTTC. It translates to CASSDRGLYGYTF.

The chain joins TRBV5-6 to TRBJ1-4; D possibly corresponds to TRBD1 (6 bases). This CDR3 contains 16 residues. V was cut by 4 bases and J by 4 bases, with 17 bases left in between. Per the germline V gene, CDR1 is SGHDT and CDR2 is YYEEEE. CDR3 sequence reads: CASSGNQGRRNEKLFF. CDR3 nucleotide sequence: TGTGCCAGCAGCGGAAACCAGGGGAGACGTAATGAAAAACTGTTTTTT.

As to this clone: Since the CDR3 does not end with the conserved phenylalanine or tryptophan, this likely comes from a read error. The DNA is left out, because the CDR3 cannot be placed on it with certainty; the CDR3 is given as TCRdb lists it. J is TRBJ2-7 and V is TRBV10-1; no DNA check was done on the table's D call, TRBD1. CDR1 and CDR2 from the germline V gene are WNHNN and SYGVQD (reference sequence). The CDR3 region is 12 residues in length, termini included. The CDR3 spells CASSDGQGLVTL.

The V call is TRBV7-2, the J call TRBJ1-1; no clear D gene. This CDR3 comprises 14 residues. Trimming left V 5 bases short and J 1 base short, with 11 bases between. Germline CDR1 and CDR2: SGHTA and FQGNSA. As DNA, the CDR3 is TGTGCCAGCAGCCGTGCGGGGTCGAACACTGAAGCTTTCTTT. Translation gives CASSRAGSNTEAFF.

In this sample, this clone turned up a few times. Here the CDR3 DNA reads TGTGCCAGCAGTAGACAGGGAAACACAGATACGCAGTATTTT. Amino acids: CASSRQGNTDTQYF. V gene TRBV6-5 combines with J gene TRBJ2-3, with 7 nucleotides matching TRBD1. In germline, CDR1 is MNHEY, CDR2 SVGAGI. This CDR3 is 14 amino acids long. J lost 2 bases, V lost 5 bases, and 4 bases had no gene match.

V gene TRBV18 combines with J gene TRBJ2-7; maybe TRBD1 (8 bases). Germline assignment: CDR1 KGHSH and CDR2 LQKENI. The length of the CDR3 is 13 residues. The V gene lost 5 bases and the J gene lost 4 bases, with 12 bases spanning the gap. In nucleotides, the CDR3 is TGTGCCAGCTCAGCACAGGGGGGGTACGAGCAGTACTTC. As protein: CASSAQGGYEQYF.

This chain uses TRBV3-1 (or the pseudogene TRBV3-2) with TRBJ2-2; 11 positions match TRBD2. This CDR3 has 19 residues. Germline V gene lookup returns CDR1 LGHDT and CDR2 YNNKEL (reference sequence). The V gene end was trimmed by 6 bases and the J gene end by 5 bases; junction bases not matched to a gene: 17. The CDR3 spells CASRPLLAGGTTSTGELFF. The CDR3 nucleotides read TGTGCCAGCAGGCCCCTTCTAGCGGGAGGAACAACGAGTACCGGGGAGCTGTTTTTT.

This clone showed up just a few times. The chain is built from TRBV5-1 and TRBJ2-7; TRBD1 matches at 7 bases. The CDR3 extends over 16 amino acids. Germline-derived CDR1 and CDR2 are SGHRS and YFSETQ. The J segment lost 3 bases and the V segment lost 0 bases, leaving 9 bases of the junction unmatched. The CDR3 loop reads CASSLGPGQVGYEQYF. As DNA, the CDR3 is TGCGCCAGCAGCTTGGGACCCGGACAGGTGGGCTACGAGCAGTACTTC.

J is TRBJ2-2 and V is TRBV5-4, with D possibly being TRBD1 (6 bases). This CDR3 is 14 amino acids long. The V and J ends lost 4 bases and 6 bases respectively, with 13 bases between them. Germline V gene data show CDR1 as SGHNT and CDR2 as YYREEE (reference sequence). CDR3 DNA sequence: TGTGCCAGCAGCCTCACAGGGACGTCCGGGGAGCTGTTTTTT. Protein product: CASSLTGTSGELFF.

The rearrangement joins TRBV11-2 to TRBJ2-5, with a tentative D call TRBD2 (5 bases). Germline V gives CDR1 SGHAT, CDR2 FQNNGV. V gave up 8 bases and J gave up 7 bases, with 14 bases separating them. CDR3 size: 12 residues. CDR3 residues: CASSEGALTQYF. The DNA of the CDR3 is TGTGCCAGCTCCGAGGGAGCGTTGACCCAGTACTTC.

V is TRBV6-6 and J is TRBJ1-2; D call uncertain. Trimming took off 2 bases at V and 6 bases at J, with 10 bases between the two ends. The CDR3 has 13 amino acids. Germline V CDR1 and CDR2: MNHNY, SVGAGI (reference sequence). CDR3 protein: CASSYAVNDGYTF. As DNA, the CDR3 is TGTGCCAGCAGTTACGCGGTGAACGATGGCTACACCTTC.